What follows are 3 T cell receptor beta chains derived from one specimen sequenced in a study of CXCR3-negative and CXCR3-positive naive CD8 T cells. Libraries of TRB cDNA were made by 5' RACE and carried UMIs. With the 5' RACE reads reprocessed, TCRdb shows one record per CDR3 protein and no DNA. This repertoire includes about 46,000 distinct CDR3 sequences. Material for sequencing was naive CXCR3- CD8+ T cells from blood. Subset given: CD45RO-CCR7+CD27+CD95- naive CD8+ T cells lacking CXCR3 (TNR3-). Every receptor here comes from a human donor in good health. Some clones in this sample may be carry-over from other donors' samples.

The V call is TRBV20-1, the J call TRBJ2-1. Germline CDR1 is DFQATT and CDR2 is SNEGSKA (reference sequence). CDR3 length: 14 residues. CDR3 loop: CSARDYGSYNEQFF.

CDR3 sequence reads: CASSLVETAGIQYF. V usage is TRBV7-8 and J usage is TRBJ2-4; TCRdb names TRBD1, which stays unverified in the absence of DNA. This CDR3 spans 14 amino acids. CDR1 and CDR2 (germline): SGHVS, FQNEAQ.

The J gene is TRBJ2-2, the V gene TRBV5-1; the D call from TCRdb, TRBD2, cannot be confirmed without DNA. CDR1 is SGHRS and CDR2 is YFSETQ in the germline V gene. This CDR3 has 16 residues. CDR3 amino acids: CASSYLAGVGTGELFF.